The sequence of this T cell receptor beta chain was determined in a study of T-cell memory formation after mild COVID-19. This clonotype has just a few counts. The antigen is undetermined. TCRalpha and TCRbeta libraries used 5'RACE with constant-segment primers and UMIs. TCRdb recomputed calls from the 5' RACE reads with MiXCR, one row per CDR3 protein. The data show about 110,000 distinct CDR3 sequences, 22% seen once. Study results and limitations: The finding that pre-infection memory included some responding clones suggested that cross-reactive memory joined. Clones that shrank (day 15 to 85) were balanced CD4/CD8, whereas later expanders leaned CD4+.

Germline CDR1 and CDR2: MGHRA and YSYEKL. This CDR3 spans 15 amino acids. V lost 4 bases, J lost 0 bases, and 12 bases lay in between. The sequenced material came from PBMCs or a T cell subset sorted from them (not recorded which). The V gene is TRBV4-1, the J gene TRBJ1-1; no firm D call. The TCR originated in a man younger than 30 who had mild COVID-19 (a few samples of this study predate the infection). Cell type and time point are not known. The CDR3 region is CASSRTGILNTEAFF. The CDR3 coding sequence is TGCGCCAGCAGCCGAACGGGGATCCTGAACACTGAAGCTTTCTTT.